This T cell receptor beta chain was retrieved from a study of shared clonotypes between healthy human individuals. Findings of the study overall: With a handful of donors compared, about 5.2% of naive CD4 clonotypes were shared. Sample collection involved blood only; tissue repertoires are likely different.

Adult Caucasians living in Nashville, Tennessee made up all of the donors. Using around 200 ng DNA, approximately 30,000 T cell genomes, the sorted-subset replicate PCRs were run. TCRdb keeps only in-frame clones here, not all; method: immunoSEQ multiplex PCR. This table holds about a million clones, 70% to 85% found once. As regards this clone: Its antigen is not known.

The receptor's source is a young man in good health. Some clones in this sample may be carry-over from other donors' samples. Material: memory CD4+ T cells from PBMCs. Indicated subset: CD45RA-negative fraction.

DNA for the CDR3: TGCAGCGTCGCGGGACAGTACAATCAGCCCCAGCATTTT. It is translated as CSVAGQYNQPQHF. V is TRBV29-1 and J is TRBJ1-5; 7 bases line up with TRBD1. Unmatched junction bases numbered 5, after V lost 6 bases and J lost 3 bases. Germline V gives CDR1 SQVTM, CDR2 ANQGSEA. The CDR3 contains 13 residues.